This T cell receptor beta chain was documented in a study of blood T cells in healthy people across ages. For the second PCR, which ran for 7 to 11 cycles, a sample-barcoded 5' primer and a J-beta primer mix were used. TCRdb re-called the 5' RACE reads through MiXCR, storing one row per CDR3 protein. Here the sample spans about 930,000 distinct CDR3 sequences, 25% to 30% being singletons. Germline CDR1 reads LGHDT; CDR2 reads YNNKEL (reference sequence). V shed 5 bases and J shed 4 bases, with 12 bases lying between them. The CDR3 loop spans 14 amino acids. This sample was also put to use in a study of T cells of mothers and their children.

The gene calls are TRBV3-1 and TRBJ1-5, with unresolved D. The sample taken for sequencing was blood. This TCR was recovered from a middle-aged woman in good health. The CDR3 protein is CASSTKGGNQPQHF. CDR3 bases: TGTGCCAGCAGCACTAAAGGCGGGAATCAGCCCCAGCATTTT.